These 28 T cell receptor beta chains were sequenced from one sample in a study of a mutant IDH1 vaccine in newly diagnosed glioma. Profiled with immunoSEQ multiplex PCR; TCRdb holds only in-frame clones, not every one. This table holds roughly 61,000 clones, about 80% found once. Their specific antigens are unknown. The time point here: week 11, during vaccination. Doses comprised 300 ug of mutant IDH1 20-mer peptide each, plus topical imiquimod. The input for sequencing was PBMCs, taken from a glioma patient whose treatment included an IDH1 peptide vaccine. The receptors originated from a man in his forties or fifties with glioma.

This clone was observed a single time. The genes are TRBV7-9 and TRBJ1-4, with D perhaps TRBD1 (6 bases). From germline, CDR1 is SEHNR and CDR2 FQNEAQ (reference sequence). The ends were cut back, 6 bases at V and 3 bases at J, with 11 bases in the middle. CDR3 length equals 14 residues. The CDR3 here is CASSWGGPNEKLFF. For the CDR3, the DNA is TGTGCCAGCAGTTGGGGGGGGCCTAATGAAAAACTGTTTTTT.

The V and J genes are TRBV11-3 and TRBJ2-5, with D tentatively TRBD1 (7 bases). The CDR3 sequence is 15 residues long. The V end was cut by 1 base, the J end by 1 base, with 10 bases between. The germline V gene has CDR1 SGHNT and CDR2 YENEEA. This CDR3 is CASSLGGDSQETQYF. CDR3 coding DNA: TGTGCCAGCAGCTTAGGGGGGGACAGCCAAGAGACCCAGTACTTC.

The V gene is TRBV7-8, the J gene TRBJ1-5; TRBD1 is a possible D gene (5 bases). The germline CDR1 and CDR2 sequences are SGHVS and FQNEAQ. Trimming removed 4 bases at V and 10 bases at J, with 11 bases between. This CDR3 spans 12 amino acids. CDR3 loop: CASSSGTVPQHF. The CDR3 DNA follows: TGTGCCAGCAGCTCTGGGACTGTCCCCCAGCATTTT. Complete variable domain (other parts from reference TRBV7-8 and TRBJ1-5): GAGVSQSPRYKVAKRGQDVALRCDPISGHVSLFWYQQALGQGPEFLTYFQNEAQLDKSGLPSDRFFAERPEGSVSTLKIQRTQQEDSAVYLCASSSGTVPQHFGDGTRLSIL.

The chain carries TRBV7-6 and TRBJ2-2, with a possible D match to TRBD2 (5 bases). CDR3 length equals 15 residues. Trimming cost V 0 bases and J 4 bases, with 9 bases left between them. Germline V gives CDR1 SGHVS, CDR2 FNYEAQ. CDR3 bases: TGTGCCAGCAGCTTAGCGGGAGATGGCACCGGGGAGCTGTTTTTT. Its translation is CASSLAGDGTGELFF.

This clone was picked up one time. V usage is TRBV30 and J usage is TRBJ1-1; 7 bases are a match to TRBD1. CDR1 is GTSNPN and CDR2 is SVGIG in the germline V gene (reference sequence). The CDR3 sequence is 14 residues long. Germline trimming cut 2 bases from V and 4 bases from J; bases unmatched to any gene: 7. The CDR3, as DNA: TGTGCCTGGAGTACAGGGGTGGGCGGCACTGAAGCTTTCTTT. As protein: CAWSTGVGGTEAFF.

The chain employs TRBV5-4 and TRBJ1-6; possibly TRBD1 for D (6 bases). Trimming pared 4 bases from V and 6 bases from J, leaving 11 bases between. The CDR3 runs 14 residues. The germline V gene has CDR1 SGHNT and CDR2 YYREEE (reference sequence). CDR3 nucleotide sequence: TGTGCCAGCAGCGGCGACAGGACTAATTCACCCCTCCACTTT. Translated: CASSGDRTNSPLHF.

The CDR3, as DNA: TGCGCCAGCAGCCCCAACCCGGGGACGGTCGGGGAGCTGTTTTTT. It specifies CASSPNPGTVGELFF. The V call is TRBV5-1, the J call TRBJ2-2; tentatively, D is TRBD1 or TRBD2 (5 bases each). Per the germline V gene, CDR1 is SGHRS and CDR2 is YFSETQ. Deletions cut 4 bases from V and 7 bases from J, with 17 bases between. The CDR3 runs 15 residues.

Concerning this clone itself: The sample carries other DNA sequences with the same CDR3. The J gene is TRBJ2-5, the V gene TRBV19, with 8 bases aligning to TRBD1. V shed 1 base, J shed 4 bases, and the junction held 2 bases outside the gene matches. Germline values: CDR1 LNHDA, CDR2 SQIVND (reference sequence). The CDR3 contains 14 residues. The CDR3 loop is CASSIGQGAETQYF. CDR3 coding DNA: TGTGCCAGTAGTATAGGGCAGGGGGCAGAGACCCAGTACTTC.

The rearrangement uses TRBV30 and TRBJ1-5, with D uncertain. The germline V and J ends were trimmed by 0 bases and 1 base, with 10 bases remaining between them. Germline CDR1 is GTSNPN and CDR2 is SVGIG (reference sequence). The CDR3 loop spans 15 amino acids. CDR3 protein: CAWSVTGQSNQPQHF. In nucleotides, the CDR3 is TGTGCCTGGAGTGTAACCGGGCAGAGCAATCAGCCCCAGCATTTT.

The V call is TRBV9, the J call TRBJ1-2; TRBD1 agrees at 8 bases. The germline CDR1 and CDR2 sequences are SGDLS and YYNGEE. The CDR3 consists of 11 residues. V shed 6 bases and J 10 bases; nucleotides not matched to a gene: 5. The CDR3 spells CASTSTGDYTF. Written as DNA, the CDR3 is TGTGCCAGCACCTCGACAGGGGACTACACCTTC.

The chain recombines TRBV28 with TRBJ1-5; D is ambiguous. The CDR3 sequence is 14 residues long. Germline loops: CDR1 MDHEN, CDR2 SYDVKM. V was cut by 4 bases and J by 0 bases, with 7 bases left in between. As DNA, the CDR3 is TGTGCCAGCAGTTGGTCAACTAGCAATCAGCCCCAGCATTTT. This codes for CASSWSTSNQPQHF.

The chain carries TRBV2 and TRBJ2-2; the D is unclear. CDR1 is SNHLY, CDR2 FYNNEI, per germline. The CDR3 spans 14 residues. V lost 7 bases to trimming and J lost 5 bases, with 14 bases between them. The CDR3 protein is CASKAGGTTGELFF. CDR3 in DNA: TGTGCCAGCAAAGCAGGTGGAACAACCGGGGAGCTGTTTTTT.

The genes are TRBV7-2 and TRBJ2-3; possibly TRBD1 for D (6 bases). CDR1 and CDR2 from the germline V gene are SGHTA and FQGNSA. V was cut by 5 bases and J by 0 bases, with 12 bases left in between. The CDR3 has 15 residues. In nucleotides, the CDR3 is TGTGCCAGCAGCCGGACAGCGTCTAGCACAGATACGCAGTATTTT. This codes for CASSRTASSTDTQYF.

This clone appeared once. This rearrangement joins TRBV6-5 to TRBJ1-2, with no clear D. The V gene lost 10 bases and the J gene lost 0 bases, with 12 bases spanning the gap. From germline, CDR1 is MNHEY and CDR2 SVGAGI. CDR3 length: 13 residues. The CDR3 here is CATIGRTNYGYTF. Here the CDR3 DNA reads TGTGCCACCATCGGGCGGACTAACTATGGCTACACCTTC.

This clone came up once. The CDR3 DNA follows: TGCGCCAGCAGCTGGGGTCTAGACTACGAGCAGTACTTC. Its translation is CASSWGLDYEQYF. V is TRBV5-1 and J is TRBJ2-7; D uncertain. CDR3 length: 13 amino acids. V lost 3 bases, J lost 3 bases, and 10 bases lay in between. CDR1 is SGHRS and CDR2 is YFSETQ in the germline V gene. The whole variable domain, remainder taken from reference TRBV5-1 and TRBJ2-7, is KAGVTQTPRYLIKTRGQQVTLSCSPISGHRSVSWYQQTPGQGLQFLFEYFSETQRNKGNFPGRFSGRQFSNSRSEMNVSTLELGDSALYLCASSWGLDYEQYFGPGTRLTVT.

The CDR3: CASSQEVSQVNQPQHF. CDR3 nucleotide sequence: TGCGCCAGCAGCCAAGAGGTTTCTCAGGTCAATCAGCCCCAGCATTTT. The V gene is TRBV4-1, the J gene TRBJ1-5; unclear D gene. The germline CDR1 and CDR2 sequences are MGHRA and YSYEKL. The CDR3 totals 16 residues. The V end was cut by 0 bases, the J end by 3 bases, with 12 bases between.

This CDR3 reads CASILEAGGYNEQFF. The CDR3 DNA reads TGTGCCAGCATCCTCGAGGCGGGGGGCTACAATGAGCAGTTCTTC. This sequence joins TRBV2 and TRBJ2-1; 8 nucleotides line up with TRBD2. Germline values: CDR1 SNHLY, CDR2 FYNNEI. This CDR3 has 15 residues. J was trimmed by 3 bases and V by 7 bases; bases with no gene match: 8.

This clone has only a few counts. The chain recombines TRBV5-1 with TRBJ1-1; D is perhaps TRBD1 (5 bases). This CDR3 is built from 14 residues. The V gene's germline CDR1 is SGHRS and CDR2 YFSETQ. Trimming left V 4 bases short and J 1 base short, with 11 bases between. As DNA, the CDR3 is TGCGCCAGCAGCCCCGGGGGGGGGAACACTGAAGCTTTCTTT. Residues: CASSPGGGNTEAFF.

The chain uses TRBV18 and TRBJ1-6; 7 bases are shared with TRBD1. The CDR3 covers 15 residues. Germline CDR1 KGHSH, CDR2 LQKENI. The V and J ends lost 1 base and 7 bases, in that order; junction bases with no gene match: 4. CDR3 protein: CASSPQGAENSPLHF. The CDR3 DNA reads TGTGCCAGCTCACCACAGGGGGCGGAAAATTCACCCCTCCACTTT.

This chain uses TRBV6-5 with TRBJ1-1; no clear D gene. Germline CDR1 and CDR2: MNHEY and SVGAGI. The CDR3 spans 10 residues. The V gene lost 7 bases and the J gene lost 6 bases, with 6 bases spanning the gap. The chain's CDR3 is CASTAAEAFF. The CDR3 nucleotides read TGTGCCAGCACGGCGGCTGAAGCTTTCTTT.

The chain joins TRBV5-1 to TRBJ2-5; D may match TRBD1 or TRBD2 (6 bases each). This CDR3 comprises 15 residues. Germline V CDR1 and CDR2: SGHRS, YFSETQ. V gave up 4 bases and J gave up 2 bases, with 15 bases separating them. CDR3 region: CASSPSGGPQETQYF. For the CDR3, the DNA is TGCGCCAGCAGCCCTTCTGGGGGGCCTCAAGAGACCCAGTACTTC.

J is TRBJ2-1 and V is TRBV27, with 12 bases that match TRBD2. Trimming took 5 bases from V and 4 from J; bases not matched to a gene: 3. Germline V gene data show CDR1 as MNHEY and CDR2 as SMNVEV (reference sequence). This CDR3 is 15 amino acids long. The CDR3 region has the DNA TGTGCCAGCAGTCTAGCGGGGGGGCCATACAATGAGCAGTTCTTC. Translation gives CASSLAGGPYNEQFF.

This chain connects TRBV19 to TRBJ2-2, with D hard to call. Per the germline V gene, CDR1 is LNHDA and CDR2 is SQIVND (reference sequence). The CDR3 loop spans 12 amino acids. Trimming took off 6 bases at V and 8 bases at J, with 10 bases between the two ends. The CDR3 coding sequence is TGTGCCAGTAGAAGCTCAGCAGGGGAGCTGTTTTTT. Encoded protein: CASRSSAGELFF.

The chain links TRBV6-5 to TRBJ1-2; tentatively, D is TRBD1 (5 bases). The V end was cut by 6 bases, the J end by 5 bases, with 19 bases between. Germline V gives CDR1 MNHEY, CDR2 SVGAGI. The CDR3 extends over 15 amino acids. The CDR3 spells CASRPGTLGEYGYTF. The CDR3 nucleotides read TGTGCCAGCAGACCCGGGACCCTAGGGGAGTATGGCTACACCTTC.

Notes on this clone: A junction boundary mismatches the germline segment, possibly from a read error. The CDR3 is CAGSPGASNGYTF. Written as DNA, the CDR3 is TGTGCCGGCAGCCCGGGGGCGAGCAATGGCTACACCTTC. The chain couples TRBV7-9 to TRBJ1-2, with D maybe TRBD1 (6 bases). The V gene's germline CDR1 is SEHNR and CDR2 FQNEAQ (reference sequence). The CDR3 extends over 13 amino acids. The complete variable domain, with remaining parts taken from reference TRBV7-9 and TRBJ1-2, reads DTGVSQNPRHKITKRGQNVTFRCDPISEHNRLYWYRQTLGQGPEFLTYFQNEAQLEKSRLLSDRFSAERPKGSFSTLEIQRTEQGDSAMYLCAGSPGASNGYTFGSGTRLTVV.

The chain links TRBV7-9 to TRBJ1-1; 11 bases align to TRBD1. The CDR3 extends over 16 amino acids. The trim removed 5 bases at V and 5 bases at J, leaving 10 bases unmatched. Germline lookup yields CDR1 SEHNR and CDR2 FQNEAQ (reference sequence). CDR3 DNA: TGTGCCAGCAGCCCCTCGTCCGGGACAGGGGGGACTGAAGCTTTCTTT. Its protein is CASSPSSGTGGTEAFF.

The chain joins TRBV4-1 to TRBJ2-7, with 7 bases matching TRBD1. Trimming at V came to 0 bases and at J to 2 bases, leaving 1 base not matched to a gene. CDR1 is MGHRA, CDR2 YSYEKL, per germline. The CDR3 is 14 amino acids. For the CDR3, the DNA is TGCGCCAGCAGCCAAGAGACAGGGCCCTACGAGCAGTACTTC. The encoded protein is CASSQETGPYEQYF.

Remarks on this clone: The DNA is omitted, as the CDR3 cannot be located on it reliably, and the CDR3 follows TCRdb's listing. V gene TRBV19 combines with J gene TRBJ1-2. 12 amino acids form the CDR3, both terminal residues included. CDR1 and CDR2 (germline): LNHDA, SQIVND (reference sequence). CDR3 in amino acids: CASSISARGYTF.